Listed here are 10 T cell receptor beta chains from one sample, sequenced in a study of spatial heterogeneity in lung cancer. One entry per CDR3 protein, called by TCRdb with MiXCR from the 5' RACE reads. The sample lists just over 70,000 distinct CDR3 sequences; less than 9.5% were seen once. As for time point: blood at routine non-recurrence follow-up after resection. Sequencing was performed on PBMCs, taken at follow-up. The source of these receptors is a female donor with early-stage non-small cell lung cancer.

This clonotype occurred many times. The rearrangement joins TRBV19 to TRBJ2-1; D is uncertain. Per germline, CDR1 LNHDA and CDR2 SQIVND (reference sequence). The V and J ends lost 4 bases and 6 bases respectively, with 7 bases between them. The CDR3 runs to 12 residues. CDR3 loop: CASSTYGNEQFF. CDR3 coding DNA: TGTGCCAGTAGTACCTACGGCAATGAGCAGTTCTTC. Based on the CDR3 plus reference TRBV19 and TRBJ2-1, the full variable domain is DGGITQSPKYLFRKEGQNVTLSCEQNLNHDAMYWYRQDPGQGLRLIYYSQIVNDFQKGDIAEGYSVSREKKESFPLTVTSAQKNPTAFYLCASSTYGNEQFFGPGTRLTVL.

Ten or more counts support this clonotype. The rearrangement uses TRBV4-1 and TRBJ1-1, with TRBD1 matching 8 bases. The CDR3 spans 16 residues. V was pared by 2 bases and J by 2 bases, with 7 bases of the junction left unmatched. Looked up from germline, CDR1 is MGHRA and CDR2 is YSYEKL. The CDR3 reads CASSQWRDRKNTEAFF. CDR3 nucleotide sequence: TGCGCCAGCAGCCAATGGCGGGACAGGAAAAACACTGAAGCTTTCTTT.

In DNA form, the CDR3 reads TGTGCCAGCAGCCCCTGGACAGGGACAGATACGCAGTATTTT. Encoded protein: CASSPWTGTDTQYF. V usage is TRBV9 and J usage is TRBJ2-3; 8 bases are shared with TRBD1. The junction had 4 bases not matched to a gene; V was cut back by 4 bases and J by 3 bases. The CDR3 runs to 14 residues. The germline V gene has CDR1 SGDLS and CDR2 YYNGEE.

A few counts support this clonotype. This chain uses TRBV5-8 with TRBJ1-2; 9 bases align to TRBD1. The CDR3 is 12 amino acids. Trimming at V came to 2 bases and at J to 11 bases, leaving 4 bases not matched to a gene. Germline V gene lookup returns CDR1 SGHTS and CDR2 YDEGEE. The CDR3 loop reads CASSFHRGLYTF. The DNA of the CDR3 is TGTGCCAGCAGCTTCCACAGGGGGCTGTACACCTTC. The variable domain in full, completed from reference TRBV5-8 and TRBJ1-2, reads EAGVTQSPTHLIKTRGQQATLRCSPISGHTSVYWYQQALGLGLQFLLWYDEGEERNRGNFPPRFSGRQFPNYSSELNVNALELEDSALYLCASSFHRGLYTFGSGTRLTVV.

The chain is built from TRBV11-2 and TRBJ2-3, with D possibly TRBD2 on 7 matching bases. Germline CDR1 reads SGHAT; CDR2 reads FQNNGV. The CDR3 spans 16 residues. V was cut by 5 bases and J by 2 bases, with 17 bases left in between. This CDR3 is CASSPQEGGVTDTQYF. The CDR3 coding sequence is TGTGCCAGCAGCCCACAGGAGGGGGGGGTCACAGATACGCAGTATTTT.

This clonotype was detected a few times. The chain employs TRBV3-1 and TRBJ2-7; D unclear. Per germline, CDR1 LGHDT and CDR2 YNNKEL (reference sequence). The V and J ends lost 3 bases and 7 bases respectively, with 16 bases between them. The CDR3 totals 14 residues. DNA for the CDR3: TGTGCCAGCAGCCACAGTCCTGAGACCTGGGAGCAGTACTTC. Encoded protein: CASSHSPETWEQYF.

This clonotype was seen a handful of times. V usage is TRBV5-4 and J usage is TRBJ2-6; 7 bases fit TRBD2. The ends lost 2 bases at V and 2 bases at J; junction bases unmatched: 1. CDR3 length: 15 residues. CDR1 and CDR2 from the germline V gene are SGHNT and YYREEE (reference sequence). In nucleotides, the CDR3 is TGTGCCAGCAGCTTCGGGACTACTGGGGCCAACGTCCTGACTTTC. Translating gives CASSFGTTGANVLTF.

This chain uses TRBV12-3 or TRBV12-4 with TRBJ2-1; the match to TRBD2 covers 12 bases. V lost 6 bases to trimming and J lost 4 bases; unmatched junction nucleotides: 7. The CDR3 is 16 residues long. CDR3 sequence (DNA): TGTGCCAGCAGGTCAATCGGACTAGCGGGGTACAATGAGCAGTTCTTC. Its translation is CASRSIGLAGYNEQFF.

Ten or more counts support this clonotype. The chain couples TRBV29-1 to TRBJ2-5; D remains unclear. Per germline, CDR1 SQVTM and CDR2 ANQGSEA. Trimming removed 4 bases at V and 4 bases at J, with 10 bases between. The CDR3 is 12 residues long. CDR3 in DNA: TGCAGCGTTGTGGAGCTTAGAGAGACCCAGTACTTC. Protein product: CSVVELRETQYF.

This clonotype was recorded many times. The chain employs TRBV9 and TRBJ2-3; possible D gene TRBD2, 5 bases. Trimming stripped 3 bases from V and 0 bases from J, with 17 bases between. Germline V gives CDR1 SGDLS, CDR2 YYNGEE. This CDR3 contains 17 residues. CDR3 coding DNA: TGTGCCAGCAGCGAGAGTAGCGAATACGCTAGCACAGATACGCAGTATTTT. Translation gives CASSESSEYASTDTQYF.